The sequence of this T cell receptor beta chain was determined in a study of naive and memory T cell subsets. Overall study findings and caveats: A few larger clonotypes appeared in naive repertoires, especially CD8, possibly memory cells re-expressing CD45RA.

On this clonotype itself: The antigen remains unidentified.

V was trimmed by 5 bases and J by 6 bases, leaving 19 bases between them. This CDR3 is built from 15 residues. An equimolar mix of two oligonucleotides served as the beta constant-region primer for TRBC1 and TRBC2. Nested alpha and beta constant-region primers with the SP2 primer drove four PCR rounds on ligated cDNA. From the UMI-ligation and nested PCR reads, TCRdb called clonotypes with MiXCR, one entry per CDR3 protein. The profile shows 98,000 or so distinct CDR3 sequences, 13% to 15% of them singletons. The sample taken for sequencing was naive CD8+ T cells from blood. This TCR was sampled from a human donor in good health. This sequence joins TRBV12-3 or TRBV12-4 and TRBJ1-1; D not resolved. CDR3 amino acids: CASSPAGMGFSEAFF. The CDR3 bases are TGTGCCAGCAGTCCGGCGGGTATGGGGTTTTCTGAAGCTTTCTTT.